This TCR beta chain originates from a study of response to subunit inactivated influenza vaccine. The CDR3 spans 14 residues. The germline V and J ends were trimmed by 5 bases and 5 bases, with 15 bases remaining between them. The germline gives CDR1 SEHNR, CDR2 FQNEAQ (reference sequence). Via MiXCR, TCRdb re-called the RT-PCR reads, giving one row per CDR3 protein. This table has about 570,000 distinct CDR3 sequences, roughly 12% appearing once. This clonotype has ten or more counts. The data were also submitted as part of a second study, on T cells expressing NK-cell markers. That study reports: TCR beta libraries carry UMIs added by 5'RACE template switching. Seropositivity for HCMV was found in most of the eight sequenced donors, with one seronegative. NKG2C+ dominant clonotypes from 5 to 7 donors made up about 1.0-7.5% of CD8+ T cells.

This specimen consisted of PBMCs from blood, obtained on the day of vaccination. V is TRBV7-9 and J is TRBJ2-5; D is possibly TRBD2 (5 bases). This clonotype was obtained from a man over 45 who received an inactivated influenza vaccine. CDR3 nucleotides: TGTGCCAGCAGCCCCGTGACTACTCAGGAGACCCAGTACTTC. Its translation: CASSPVTTQETQYF.